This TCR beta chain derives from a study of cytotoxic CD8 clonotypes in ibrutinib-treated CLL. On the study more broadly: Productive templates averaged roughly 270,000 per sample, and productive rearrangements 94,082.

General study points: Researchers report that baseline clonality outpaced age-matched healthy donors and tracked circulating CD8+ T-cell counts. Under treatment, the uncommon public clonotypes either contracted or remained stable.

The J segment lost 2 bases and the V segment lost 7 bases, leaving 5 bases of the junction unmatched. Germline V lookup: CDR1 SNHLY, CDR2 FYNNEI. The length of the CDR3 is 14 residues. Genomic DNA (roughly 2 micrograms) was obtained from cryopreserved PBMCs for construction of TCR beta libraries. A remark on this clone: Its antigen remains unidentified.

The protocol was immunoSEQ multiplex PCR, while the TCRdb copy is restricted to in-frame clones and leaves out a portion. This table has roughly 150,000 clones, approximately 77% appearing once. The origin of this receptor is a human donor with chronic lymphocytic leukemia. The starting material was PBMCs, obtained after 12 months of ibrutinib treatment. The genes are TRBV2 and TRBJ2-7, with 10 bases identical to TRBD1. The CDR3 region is CASNRDRGPYEQYF. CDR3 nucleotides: TGTGCCAGCAATCGGGACAGGGGACCCTACGAGCAGTACTTC. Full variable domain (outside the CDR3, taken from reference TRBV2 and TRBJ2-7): EPEVTQTPSHQVTQMGQEVILRCVPISNHLYFYWYRQILGQKVEFLVSFYNNEISEKSEIFDDQFSVERPDGSNFTLKIRSTKLEDSAMYFCASNRDRGPYEQYFGPGTRLTVT.